This T cell receptor (beta chain) was recorded in a study of blood T cells in healthy people across ages. The individuals who served as donors were healthy Caucasians living in Russia, aged about 6 to 95. This clonotype was seen a few times. It was with a sample-barcoded 5' primer and a J-beta primer mix that a second PCR of roughly 6 to 12 cycles was run. Each of the cDNA molecules was tagged by a template-switch adaptor with 12 random nucleotides. TCRdb re-called the 5' RACE reads with MiXCR, one entry per CDR3 protein. The sample lists hundreds of thousands of distinct CDR3 sequences; about 53% were seen once. The CDR3 has 14 amino acids. Germline values: CDR1 MNHEY, CDR2 SMNVEV (reference sequence). The J segment lost 14 bases and the V segment lost 8 bases, leaving 15 bases of the junction unmatched.

The sequenced sample was blood. The chain links TRBV27 to TRBJ2-3; TRBD2 agrees at 11 bases. The clonotype was recovered from a man older than 75 in good health. The CDR3 nucleotides are TGTGCCAGCCATTGGACTAGCGGGCACAGATACGCGTATTTT. It is translated as CASHWTSGHRYAYF.